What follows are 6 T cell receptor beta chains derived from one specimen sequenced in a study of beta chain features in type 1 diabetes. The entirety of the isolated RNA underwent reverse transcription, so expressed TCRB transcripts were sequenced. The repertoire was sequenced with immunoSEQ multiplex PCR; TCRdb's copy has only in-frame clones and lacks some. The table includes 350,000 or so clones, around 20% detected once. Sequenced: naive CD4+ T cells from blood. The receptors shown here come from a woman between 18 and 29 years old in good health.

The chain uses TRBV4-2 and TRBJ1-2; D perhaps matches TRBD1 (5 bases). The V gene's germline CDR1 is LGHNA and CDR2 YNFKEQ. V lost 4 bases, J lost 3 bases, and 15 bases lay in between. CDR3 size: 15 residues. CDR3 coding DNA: TGTGCCAGCAGCCCTAGATGGGGCGCCGACTATGGCTACACCTTC. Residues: CASSPRWGADYGYTF.

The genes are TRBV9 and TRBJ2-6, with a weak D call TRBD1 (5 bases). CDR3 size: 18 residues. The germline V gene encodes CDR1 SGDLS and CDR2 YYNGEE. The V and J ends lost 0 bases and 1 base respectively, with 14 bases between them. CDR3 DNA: TGTGCCAGCAGCGTAGCAGCAGGGTTTGGTTCTGGGGCCAACGTCCTGACTTTC. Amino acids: CASSVAAGFGSGANVLTF.

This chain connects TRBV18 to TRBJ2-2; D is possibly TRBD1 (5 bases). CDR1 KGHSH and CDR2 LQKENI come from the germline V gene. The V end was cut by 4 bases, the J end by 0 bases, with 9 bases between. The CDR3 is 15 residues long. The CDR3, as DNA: TGTGCCAGCTCACGGGGCGGCGCGAACACCGGGGAGCTGTTTTTT. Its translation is CASSRGGANTGELFF.

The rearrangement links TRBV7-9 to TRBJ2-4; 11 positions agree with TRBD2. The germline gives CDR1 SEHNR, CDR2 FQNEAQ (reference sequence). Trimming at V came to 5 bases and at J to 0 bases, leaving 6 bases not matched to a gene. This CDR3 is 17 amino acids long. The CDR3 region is CASSAPGLAGAKNIQYF. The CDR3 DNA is TGTGCCAGCAGCGCTCCTGGACTAGCGGGAGCCAAAAACATTCAGTACTTC.

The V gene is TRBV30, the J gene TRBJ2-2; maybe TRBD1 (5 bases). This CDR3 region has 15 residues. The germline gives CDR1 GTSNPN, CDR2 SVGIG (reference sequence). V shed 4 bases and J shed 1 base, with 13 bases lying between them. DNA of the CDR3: TGTGCCTGGATTCGAACAGGTCTGAACACCGGGGAGCTGTTTTTT. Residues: CAWIRTGLNTGELFF.

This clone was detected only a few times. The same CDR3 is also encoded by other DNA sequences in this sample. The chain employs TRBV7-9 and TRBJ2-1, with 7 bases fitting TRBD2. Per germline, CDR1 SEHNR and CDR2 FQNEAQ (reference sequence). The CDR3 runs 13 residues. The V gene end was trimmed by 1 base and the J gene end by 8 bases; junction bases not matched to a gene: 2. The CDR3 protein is CASSLGGGDEQFF. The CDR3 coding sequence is TGTGCCAGCAGCTTAGGCGGGGGTGATGAGCAGTTCTTC.